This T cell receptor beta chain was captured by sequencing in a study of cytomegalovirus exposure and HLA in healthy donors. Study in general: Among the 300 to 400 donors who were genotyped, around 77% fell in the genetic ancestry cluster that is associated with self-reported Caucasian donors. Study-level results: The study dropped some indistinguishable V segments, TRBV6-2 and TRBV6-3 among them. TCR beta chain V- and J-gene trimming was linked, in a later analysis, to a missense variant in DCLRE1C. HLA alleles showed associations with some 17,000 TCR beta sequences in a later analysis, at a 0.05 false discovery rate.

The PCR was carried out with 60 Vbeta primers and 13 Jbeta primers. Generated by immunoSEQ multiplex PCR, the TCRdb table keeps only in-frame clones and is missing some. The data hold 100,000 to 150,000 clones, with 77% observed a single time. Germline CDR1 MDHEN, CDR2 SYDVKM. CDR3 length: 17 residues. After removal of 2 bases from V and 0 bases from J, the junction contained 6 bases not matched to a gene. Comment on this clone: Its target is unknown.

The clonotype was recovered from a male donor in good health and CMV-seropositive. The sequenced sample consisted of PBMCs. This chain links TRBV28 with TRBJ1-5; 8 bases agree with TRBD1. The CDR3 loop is CASSLPHRGDSNQPQHF. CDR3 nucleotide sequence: TGTGCCAGCAGTTTACCCCACAGGGGGGATAGCAATCAGCCCCAGCATTTT.